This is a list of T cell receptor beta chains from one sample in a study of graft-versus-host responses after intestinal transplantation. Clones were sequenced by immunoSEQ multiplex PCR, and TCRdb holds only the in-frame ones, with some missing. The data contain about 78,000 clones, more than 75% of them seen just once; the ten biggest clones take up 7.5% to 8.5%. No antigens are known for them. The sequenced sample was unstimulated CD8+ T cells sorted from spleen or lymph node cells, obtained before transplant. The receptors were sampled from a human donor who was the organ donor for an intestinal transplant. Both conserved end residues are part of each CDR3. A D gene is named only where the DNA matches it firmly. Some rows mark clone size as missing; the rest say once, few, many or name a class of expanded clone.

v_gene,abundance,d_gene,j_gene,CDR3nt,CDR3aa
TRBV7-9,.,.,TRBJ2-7,TGTGCCAGCAGCTTATCCTACGAGCAGTACTTC,CASSLSYEQYF
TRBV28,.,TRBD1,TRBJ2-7,TGTGCCAGCACCTGGACAGGGGGGTCCTACGAGCAGTACTTC,CASTWTGGSYEQYF
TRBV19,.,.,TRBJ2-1,TGTGCCAGTATGGGGGGGACAGTATACAATGAGCAGTTCTTC,CASMGGTVYNEQFF
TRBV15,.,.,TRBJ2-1,TGTGCCACCCAGGTGGGGGGATTCAATGAGCAGTTCTTC,CATQVGGFNEQFF
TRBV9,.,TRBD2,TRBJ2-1,TGTGCCAGCAGCGTACCCGAGCTAGCGGGGGAGGATGAGCAGTTCTTC,CASSVPELAGEDEQFF
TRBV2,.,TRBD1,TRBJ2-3,TGTGCCAGCAGGCCCTCGACAGGGAGCACAGATACGCAGTATTTT,CASRPSTGSTDTQYF
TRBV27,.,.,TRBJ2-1,TGTGCCAGCAGTTTAGGTGGAAGCTCCTACAATGAGCAGTTCTTC,CASSLGGSSYNEQFF
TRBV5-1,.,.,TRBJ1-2,TGCGCCAGCAGCTTGGATGGACAGCCACCGACTTACTATGGCTACACCTTC,CASSLDGQPPTYYGYTF
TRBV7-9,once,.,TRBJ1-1,TGTGCCAGCAGCTTATCGGACACTGAAGCTTTCTTT,CASSLSDTEAFF
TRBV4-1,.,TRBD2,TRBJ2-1,TGCGCCAGTCGGACTAGCGGGGCTTGGGATGAGCAGTTCTTC,CASRTSGAWDEQFF
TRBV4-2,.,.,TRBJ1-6,TGTGCCAGCAGCCCAACTGACGGGAATGAGGTCTATAATTCACCCCTCCACTTT,CASSPTDGNEVYNSPLHF
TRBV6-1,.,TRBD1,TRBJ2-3,TGTGCCAGCAGTGGCCTGCCGGGACAGGACGGCACAGATACGCAGTATTTT,CASSGLPGQDGTDTQYF
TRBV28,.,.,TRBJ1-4,TGTGCCAGCAGTTCGCGGGTGGGGGAAGCTAATGAAAAACTGTTTTTT,CASSSRVGEANEKLFF
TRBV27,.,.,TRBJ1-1,TGTGCCAGCGGGATAACTGAAGCTTTCTTT,CASGITEAFF
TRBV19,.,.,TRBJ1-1,TGTGCCAGTATTGGGCAATGGAACACTGAAGCTTTCTTT,CASIGQWNTEAFF
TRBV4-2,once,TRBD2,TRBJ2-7,TGTGCCAGCAGCCTCAGCGGACTAGCGGGGGGGTTTTCCTACGAGCAGTACTTC,CASSLSGLAGGFSYEQYF
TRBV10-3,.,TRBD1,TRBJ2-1,TGTGCCATCAGTGAGGGGGACAGCTCCTACAATGAGCAGTTCTTC,CAISEGDSSYNEQFF
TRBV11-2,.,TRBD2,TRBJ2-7,TGTGCCAGCAGCTCTCCAAGCGGGGGCGACTACGAGCAGTACTTC,CASSSPSGGDYEQYF
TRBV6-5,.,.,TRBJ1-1,TGTGCCAGCAGTTACTCTAATTTGAGGCGGAACACTGAAGCTTTCTTT,CASSYSNLRRNTEAFF
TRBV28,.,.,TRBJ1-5,TGTGCCAGCAGTTTGGAGTGGAGCGGCAATCAGCCCCAGCATTTT,CASSLEWSGNQPQHF
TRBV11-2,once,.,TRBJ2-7,TGTGCCAGCAGGGATTGGGAAGGGCAGGGGATCTACTCCTACGAGCAGTACTTC,CASRDWEGQGIYSYEQYF
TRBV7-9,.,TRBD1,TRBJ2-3,TGTGCCAGCAGCTTCACTACCGGGACAGAGTCTTTTACGCAGTATTTT,CASSFTTGTESFTQYF
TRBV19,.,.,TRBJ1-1,TGTGCCAGTAACCCCCGGGCAGGAGTGAACACTGAAGCTTTCTTT,CASNPRAGVNTEAFF
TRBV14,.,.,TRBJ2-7,TGTGCCAGCAGCCACATCGAAGGACCCCCGGACGAGCAGTACTTC,CASSHIEGPPDEQYF
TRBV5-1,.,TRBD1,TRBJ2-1,TGCGCCAGCAGCTTGATATCGGACAGGGGCGATGAGCAGTTCTTC,CASSLISDRGDEQFF
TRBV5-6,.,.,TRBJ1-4,TGTGCCAGCAGGTGGGGCAGGGGTGTAGAAAAACTGTTTTTT,CASRWGRGVEKLFF
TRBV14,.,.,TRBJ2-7,TGTGCCAGCAGCCAAGGGAAAACCCATTACTACGAGCAGTACTTC,CASSQGKTHYYEQYF
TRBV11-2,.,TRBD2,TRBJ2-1,TGTGCCAGCAGCACATTCACTAGCGGGCCCAATGAGCAGTTCTTC,CASSTFTSGPNEQFF
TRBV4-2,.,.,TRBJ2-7,TGTGCCAGCAGCAGAGAGGGGCCGTACGAGCAGTACTTC,CASSREGPYEQYF
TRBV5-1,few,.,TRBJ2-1,TGCGCCAGCAGCTCCGGGGGATCCTCCTACAATGAGCAGTTCTTC,CASSSGGSSYNEQFF
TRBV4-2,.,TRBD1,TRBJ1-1,TGTGCCAGCAGCCAGGGACAGGGGTATGAACAAACTGAAGCTTTCTTT,CASSQGQGYEQTEAFF
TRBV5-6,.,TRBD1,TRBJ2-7,TGTGCCAGCAGCTTTCCTCCGGGACAGTCCTACGAGCAGTACTTC,CASSFPPGQSYEQYF
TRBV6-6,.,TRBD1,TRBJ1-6,TGTGCCAGCAGTAAGGGTCAACAGGGGTATAATTCACCCCTCCACTTT,CASSKGQQGYNSPLHF
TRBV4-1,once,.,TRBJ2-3,TGCGCCAGCAGCCAAGATTCCGGCGGACGCACAGATACGCAGTATTTT,CASSQDSGGRTDTQYF